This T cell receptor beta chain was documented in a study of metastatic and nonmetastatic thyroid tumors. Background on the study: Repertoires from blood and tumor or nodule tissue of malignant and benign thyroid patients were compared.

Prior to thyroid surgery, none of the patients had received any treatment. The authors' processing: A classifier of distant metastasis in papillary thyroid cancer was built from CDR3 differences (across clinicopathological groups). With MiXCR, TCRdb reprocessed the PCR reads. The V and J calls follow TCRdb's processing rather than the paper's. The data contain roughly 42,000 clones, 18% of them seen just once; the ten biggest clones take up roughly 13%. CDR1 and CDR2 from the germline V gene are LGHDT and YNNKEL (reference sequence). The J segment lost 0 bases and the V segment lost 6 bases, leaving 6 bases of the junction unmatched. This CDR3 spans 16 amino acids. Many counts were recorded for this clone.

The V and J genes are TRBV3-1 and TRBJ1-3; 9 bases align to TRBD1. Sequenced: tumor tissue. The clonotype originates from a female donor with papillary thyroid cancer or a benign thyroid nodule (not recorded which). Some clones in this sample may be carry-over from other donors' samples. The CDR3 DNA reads TGTGCCAGCAGGCGGACAGGGGAAAGCTCTGGAAACACCATATATTTT. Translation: CASRRTGESSGNTIYF.